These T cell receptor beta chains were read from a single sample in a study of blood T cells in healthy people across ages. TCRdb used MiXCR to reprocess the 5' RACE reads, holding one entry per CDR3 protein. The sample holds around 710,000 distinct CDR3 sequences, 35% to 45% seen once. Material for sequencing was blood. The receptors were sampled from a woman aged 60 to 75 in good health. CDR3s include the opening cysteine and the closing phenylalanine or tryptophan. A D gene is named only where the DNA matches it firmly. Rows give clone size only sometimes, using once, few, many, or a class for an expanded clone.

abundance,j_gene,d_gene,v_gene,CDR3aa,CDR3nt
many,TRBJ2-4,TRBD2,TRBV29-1,CSVGPNSGNQNIQYF,TGCAGCGTTGGCCCCAACAGCGGGAACCAAAACATTCAGTACTTC
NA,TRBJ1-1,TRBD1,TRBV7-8,CASRTGAMVAFF,TGTGCCAGCAGGACAGGGGCGATGGTAGCTTTCTTT
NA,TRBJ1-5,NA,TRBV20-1,CSARDRRQEFYSDQPQHF,TGCAGTGCTAGAGATAGGCGACAGGAGTTTTATAGCGATCAGCCCCAGCATTTT
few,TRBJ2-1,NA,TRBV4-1,CASSQEKGVGNSYNEQFF,TGCGCCAGCAGCCAAGAAAAGGGGGTCGGGAACTCCTACAATGAGCAGTTCTTC
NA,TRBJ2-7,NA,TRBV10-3,CASHGERPHHEQYF,TGTGCCTCCCATGGGGAGAGACCCCATCACGAGCAGTACTTC
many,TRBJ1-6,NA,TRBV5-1,CASSLPSSYNSPLHF,TGCGCCAGCAGCTTGCCGAGCTCCTATAATTCACCCCTCCACTTT
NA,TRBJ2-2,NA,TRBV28,CASILGGELFF,TGTGCCAGCATTCTTGGGGGGGAGCTGTTTTTT
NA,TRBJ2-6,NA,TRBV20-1,CSARSGAGANVLTF,TGCAGTGCCAGGTCCGGGGCTGGGGCCAACGTCCTGACTTTC
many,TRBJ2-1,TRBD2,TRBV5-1,CASSSLSAGGSNEQFF,TGCGCCAGCAGCTCCCTTTCAGCGGGGGGGAGTAATGAGCAGTTCTTC
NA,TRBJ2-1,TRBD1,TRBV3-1,CASSRGQDYNEQFF,TGTGCCAGCAGCCGGGGACAGGATTACAATGAGCAGTTCTTC
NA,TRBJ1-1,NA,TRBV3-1,CASSPGVTQGNTEAFF,TGTGCCAGCAGCCCCGGGGTTACACAGGGGAACACTGAAGCTTTCTTT
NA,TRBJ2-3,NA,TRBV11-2,CASRKPGRTDTQYF,TGTGCCAGCAGGAAACCGGGGCGCACAGATACGCAGTATTTT
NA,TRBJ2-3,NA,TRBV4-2,CASSQDWDSRVTQYF,TGTGCCAGCAGCCAAGACTGGGACTCACGTGTTACGCAGTATTTT
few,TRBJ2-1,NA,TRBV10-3,CAISESGGAFDEQFF,TGTGCCATCAGTGAGTCTGGAGGGGCCTTCGATGAGCAGTTCTTC
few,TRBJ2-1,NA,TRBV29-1,CSVEKSEYNEQFF,TGCAGCGTTGAAAAGTCTGAATACAATGAGCAGTTCTTC
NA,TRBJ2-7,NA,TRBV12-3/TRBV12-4,CASSVDRDYEQYF,TGTGCCAGCAGTGTCGACAGAGACTACGAGCAGTACTTC
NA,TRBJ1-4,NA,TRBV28,CASSLFPGAQNEKLFF,TGTGCCAGCAGTTTATTTCCGGGGGCGCAAAATGAAAAACTGTTTTTT